These 22 T cell receptor beta chains were sequenced from one sample in a study of identical twins' blood T cells. TCRdb processed the 5' RACE reads anew with MiXCR; each CDR3 protein has one entry. The profile shows 400,000 or so distinct CDR3 sequences, 28% of them singletons. Sequencing used PBMCs. The source of these receptors is a woman aged 18 to 55 in good health.

In the case of this clonotype: A much larger clone sits a single nucleotide away, making a read error possible. J is TRBJ1-1 and V is TRBV25-1, with TRBD1 matching 8 bases. The V and J ends lost 4 bases and 13 bases, in that order; junction bases with no gene match: 14. Germline V gene lookup returns CDR1 MGHDK and CDR2 SYGVNS. The CDR3 is made up of 14 amino acids. CDR3 bases: TGTGCCAGCAGTGGGGACAGGTCCTTGACGGGAGTTTTCTTT. Its protein product is CASSGDRSLTGVFF. Drawing the rest from reference TRBV25-1 and TRBJ1-1, the complete variable domain is EADIYQTPRYLVIGTGKKITLECSQTMGHDKMYWYQQDPGMELHLIHYSYGVNSTEKGDLSSESTVSRIRTEHFPLTLESARPSHTSQYLCASSGDRSLTGVFFGQGTRLTVV.

The table lists this clonotype with a few counts. The gene calls are TRBV5-1 and TRBJ2-4; the match to TRBD2 covers 7 bases. Germline-derived CDR1 and CDR2 are SGHRS and YFSETQ. After removal of 5 bases from V and 6 bases from J, the junction contained 8 bases not matched to a gene. The CDR3 spans 14 residues. The CDR3 here is CASRSPGRGNIQYF. The CDR3 coding sequence is TGCGCCAGCAGGTCCCCGGGGAGGGGAAACATTCAGTACTTC. The complete variable domain, with remaining parts taken from reference TRBV5-1 and TRBJ2-4, reads KAGVTQTPRYLIKTRGQQVTLSCSPISGHRSVSWYQQTPGQGLQFLFEYFSETQRNKGNFPGRFSGRQFSNSRSEMNVSTLELGDSALYLCASRSPGRGNIQYFGAGTRLSVL.

V and J are TRBV11-2 and TRBJ2-1; 7 nucleotides match TRBD2. The CDR3 is made up of 16 amino acids. Germline V gene lookup returns CDR1 SGHAT and CDR2 FQNNGV. Losses at the gene ends were 5 bases for V and 0 bases for J; bases not matched to a gene: 7. CDR3 sequence reads: CASSLTSASSYNEQFF. For the CDR3, the DNA is TGTGCCAGCAGCCTTACTAGCGCAAGCTCCTACAATGAGCAGTTCTTC.

This clonotype has a handful of counts. The chain couples TRBV7-9 to TRBJ2-2; D call uncertain. There are 15 residues in the CDR3. Per the germline V gene, CDR1 is SEHNR and CDR2 is FQNEAQ (reference sequence). V lost 2 bases and J lost 1, with 8 bases in between. CDR3 nucleotides: TGTGCCAGCAGCTTATTGACCCGGAACACCGGGGAGCTGTTTTTT. It yields the protein CASSLLTRNTGELFF. The whole variable domain, remainder taken from reference TRBV7-9 and TRBJ2-2, is DTGVSQNPRHKITKRGQNVTFRCDPISEHNRLYWYRQTLGQGPEFLTYFQNEAQLEKSRLLSDRFSAERPKGSFSTLEIQRTEQGDSAMYLCASSLLTRNTGELFFGEGSRLTVL.

The rearrangement joins TRBV19 to TRBJ1-1, with D possibly matching TRBD1 (5 bases). Germline CDR1 reads LNHDA; CDR2 reads SQIVND (reference sequence). Trimming left V 3 bases short and J 0 bases short, with 8 bases between. CDR3 length: 14 residues. The chain's CDR3 is CASSIGRVNTEAFF. CDR3 nucleotides: TGTGCCAGTAGTATTGGCAGGGTGAACACTGAAGCTTTCTTT. Drawing the rest from reference TRBV19 and TRBJ1-1, the complete variable domain is DGGITQSPKYLFRKEGQNVTLSCEQNLNHDAMYWYRQDPGQGLRLIYYSQIVNDFQKGDIAEGYSVSREKKESFPLTVTSAQKNPTAFYLCASSIGRVNTEAFFGQGTRLTVV.

In its sample, this clonotype was seen many times. The chain recombines TRBV20-1 with TRBJ2-7; 11 bases align to TRBD2. Germline V gives CDR1 DFQATT, CDR2 SNEGSKA (reference sequence). The CDR3 consists of 13 residues. The junction had 1 base not matched to a gene; V was cut back by 3 bases and J by 3 bases. The CDR3 DNA reads TGCAGTGCTAGGACTAGCGGGGTCTACGAGCAGTACTTC. As protein: CSARTSGVYEQYF.

The table lists this clonotype with many counts. The chain couples TRBV10-3 to TRBJ1-2; 10 bases agree with TRBD1. Germline-derived CDR1 and CDR2 are ENHRY and SYGVKD. J was trimmed by 8 bases and V by 11 bases; bases with no gene match: 11. CDR3 length: 13 amino acids. Here the CDR3 DNA reads TGTGCCTCACTCGGACAGGGGGTGGGCGGCTACACCTTC. Translated, it gives CASLGQGVGGYTF.

This clonotype came up many times. This chain joins TRBV2 and TRBJ2-2; possible D gene TRBD2, 5 bases. Germline CDR1 and CDR2: SNHLY and FYNNEI. CDR3 size: 14 residues. Trimming cost V 4 bases and J 6 bases, with 12 bases left between them. CDR3 loop: CASSARVSSGELFF. For the CDR3, the DNA is TGTGCCAGCAGTGCGAGGGTTAGTTCCGGGGAGCTGTTTTTT.

This clonotype was counted between two and nine times. The chain employs TRBV20-1 and TRBJ2-1; 8 bases fit TRBD1. Germline CDR1 reads DFQATT; CDR2 reads SNEGSKA (reference sequence). Trimming at V came to 3 bases and at J to 9 bases, leaving 7 bases not matched to a gene. This CDR3 is 13 amino acids long. CDR3 residues: CSASGQGAGEQFF. The CDR3 DNA sequence: TGCAGTGCTAGTGGGCAGGGGGCAGGTGAGCAGTTCTTC.

The chain couples TRBV5-1 to TRBJ2-1; TRBD1 matches at 7 bases. Germline CDR1 SGHRS, CDR2 YFSETQ. CDR3 length: 15 amino acids. V gave up 4 bases and J gave up 2 bases; unmatched junction bases: 6. CDR3 bases: TGCGCCAGCAGCCTCGGACAGGACCCCTACAATGAGCAGTTCTTC. This gives the protein CASSLGQDPYNEQFF.

In its sample, this clonotype was seen many times. V gene TRBV2 combines with J gene TRBJ2-2; D possibly corresponds to TRBD2 (6 bases). V lost 8 bases and J lost 3, with 13 bases in between. Germline CDR1 and CDR2: SNHLY and FYNNEI. The CDR3 spans 14 residues. CDR3 in DNA: TGTGCCAGCCAAAATAGCGGTTACACCGGGGAGCTGTTTTTT. As protein: CASQNSGYTGELFF.

V usage is TRBV20-1 and J usage is TRBJ2-1; 10 positions match TRBD2. Germline-derived CDR1 and CDR2 are DFQATT and SNEGSKA (reference sequence). This CDR3 region has 15 residues. V was pared by 6 bases and J by 1 base, with 6 bases of the junction left unmatched. CDR3 sequence (DNA): TGCAGTGCACATAGCGGGAGGAGTTCCTACAATGAGCAGTTCTTC. This encodes CSAHSGRSSYNEQFF.

This clonotype has ten or more counts. The rearrangement uses TRBV6-1 and TRBJ1-1; a possible D gene is TRBD1 (5 bases). The V gene's germline CDR1 is MNHNS and CDR2 SASEGT. V was trimmed by 7 bases and J by 2 bases, leaving 14 bases between them. This CDR3 spans 14 amino acids. In DNA, the CDR3 is TGTGCCAGCAAAAGGAGGGGCCTAAACACTGAAGCTTTCTTT. This encodes CASKRRGLNTEAFF.

The chain couples TRBV11-1 to TRBJ2-7; tentatively, D is TRBD2 (6 bases). CDR3 length: 14 residues. V shed 7 bases and J shed 0 bases, with 13 bases lying between them. The germline gives CDR1 SGHAT, CDR2 FQDESV (reference sequence). The CDR3 sequence is CASNQAGSSYEQYF. CDR3 nucleotide sequence: TGTGCCAGCAACCAAGCGGGCTCCTCCTACGAGCAGTACTTC.

The chain joins TRBV29-1 to TRBJ1-1, with D hard to call. The CDR3 is 11 amino acids. Trimming took off 8 bases at V and 4 bases at J, with 11 bases between the two ends. In germline, CDR1 is SQVTM, CDR2 ANQGSEA. The CDR3 reads CSPHRGTEAFF. The CDR3 region has the DNA TGCAGCCCCCATCGGGGCACTGAAGCTTTCTTT.

Points on this clonotype: The junction departs from germline at one end; a sequencing error may be responsible. DNA of the CDR3: TGTGCCGGCAAAGCGGACGGGGACACCATGTATTTT. Amino acids: CAGKADGDTMYF. The chain links TRBV2 to TRBJ1-3, with D possibly matching TRBD1 (6 bases). Germline loops: CDR1 SNHLY, CDR2 FYNNEI. The CDR3 runs 12 residues.

The chain combines TRBV29-1 with TRBJ2-1; 7 bases align to TRBD2. CDR3 length equals 10 residues. The germline gives CDR1 SQVTM, CDR2 ANQGSEA. CDR3 sequence (DNA): TGCAGGGGAGGGGACGATGAGCAGTTCTTC. The encoded protein is CRGGDDEQFF.

In its sample, this clonotype was seen a few times. CDR3 sequence: CSVHRQSVGEKLFF. Written as DNA, the CDR3 is TGCAGCGTCCACAGACAGAGTGTAGGGGAAAAACTGTTTTTT. This chain links TRBV29-1 with TRBJ1-4, with a weak D call TRBD1 (5 bases). This CDR3 contains 14 residues. Germline V gene lookup returns CDR1 SQVTM and CDR2 ANQGSEA. Trimming shortened V by 6 bases and J by 8 bases, and 19 bases separated the two germline ends.

With regard to this clonotype: One base away lies a much larger clone, so this may be a sequencing read error. A read error is likely, as this CDR3 ends without the conserved phenylalanine or tryptophan. The J gene is TRBJ2-1, the V gene TRBV20-1; D is ambiguous. Germline V gene sequence: CDR1 DFQATT, CDR2 SNEGSKA (reference sequence). This CDR3 has 13 amino acids. V was clipped by 0 bases and J by 9 bases, with 12 bases between them. CDR3 sequence (DNA): TGCAGTGCTAGAGATTCGACCCTTGGTGAGCAGTTCCTC. This gives the protein CSARDSTLGEQFL.

A note on this clonotype: A much larger clone is a single base away; this may be a read error. The V gene is TRBV29-1, the J gene TRBJ1-3; no reliable D call. V was cut by 4 bases and J by 0 bases, with 16 bases left in between. The CDR3 covers 16 residues. CDR1 and CDR2 (germline): SQVTM, ANQGSEA. DNA for the CDR3: TGCAGCGTTGGGTGGGAATGGCTCCTCTCTGGAAACACCATATATTTT. Its translation is CSVGWEWLLSGNTIYF.

The chain uses TRBV6-4 and TRBJ2-1, with 9 bases matching TRBD2. This CDR3 is built from 14 residues. With 3 bases clipped from V and 7 bases from J, the junction kept 4 bases outside the gene matches. Germline CDR1 reads MRHNA; CDR2 reads SNTAGT. CDR3 sequence (DNA): TGTGCCAGCAGTGAAGGCGGGGGGGCGAATGAGCAGTTCTTC. This sequence encodes CASSEGGGANEQFF.

The table lists this clonotype with a few counts. The chain carries TRBV11-2 and TRBJ2-7, with a tentative D call TRBD1 (6 bases). Germline V gene lookup returns CDR1 SGHAT and CDR2 FQNNGV. Trimming left V 6 bases short and J 5 bases short, with 17 bases between. The CDR3 covers 14 residues. CDR3 residues: CASRVTGLRNEQYF. Here the CDR3 DNA reads TGTGCCAGCAGGGTTACAGGGCTGCGGAACGAGCAGTACTTC.